The 11 T cell receptor beta chains below were found in one sample sequenced in a study of T cells after somatic rescue of genetic block. Data came from immunoSEQ multiplex PCR; TCRdb stores just in-frame clones and leaves some out. There are approximately 110,000 clones in the sample; 85% to 95% occur only once, and roughly 1.5% lies in the top ten. The sample comprised peripheral blood mononuclear cells (PBMCs). These receptors all come from a woman aged 18-35 years.

V is TRBV7-8 and J is TRBJ2-7; 7 bases align to TRBD2. Losses at the gene ends were 5 bases for V and 7 bases for J; bases not matched to a gene: 8. The germline CDR1 and CDR2 sequences are SGHVS and FQNEAQ. The CDR3 has 13 amino acids. The DNA of the CDR3 is TGTGCCAGCAGCCTGCACCGACTAGCAGAGCAGTACTTC. It yields the protein CASSLHRLAEQYF. Full variable domain (remainder filled in from reference TRBV7-8 and TRBJ2-7): GAGVSQSPRYKVAKRGQDVALRCDPISGHVSLFWYQQALGQGPEFLTYFQNEAQLDKSGLPSDRFFAERPEGSVSTLKIQRTQQEDSAVYLCASSLHRLAEQYFGPGTRLTVT.

The CDR3 nucleotides are TGTGCCAGCAGCTCGAAGGGACTAGCGGCTAGCACAGATACGCAGTATTTT. This sequence encodes CASSSKGLAASTDTQYF. The V and J genes are TRBV9 and TRBJ2-3, with 11 positions matching TRBD2. J lost 0 bases, V lost 4 bases, and 7 bases had no gene match. This CDR3 comprises 17 residues. Germline CDR1 is SGDLS and CDR2 is YYNGEE.

This rearrangement joins TRBV10-3 to TRBJ2-5; D gene unclear. V lost 3 bases and J 2 bases, leaving 7 bases between the germline ends. This CDR3 spans 13 amino acids. Germline V CDR1 and CDR2: ENHRY, SYGVKD. The CDR3 bases are TGTGCCATCAGTGACGTGCTACAAGAGACCCAGTACTTC. This sequence encodes CAISDVLQETQYF.

This sequence joins TRBV19 and TRBJ2-7, with TRBD1 matching over 8 bases. The trim removed 3 bases at V and 0 bases at J, leaving 4 bases unmatched. CDR3 length equals 15 residues. The germline CDR1 and CDR2 sequences are LNHDA and SQIVND (reference sequence). This chain's CDR3 is CASSMGDRSSYEQYF. CDR3 nucleotides: TGTGCCAGTAGTATGGGGGACAGGAGCTCCTACGAGCAGTACTTC. The full variable domain, completed using reference TRBV19 and TRBJ2-7, is DGGITQSPKYLFRKEGQNVTLSCEQNLNHDAMYWYRQDPGQGLRLIYYSQIVNDFQKGDIAEGYSVSREKKESFPLTVTSAQKNPTAFYLCASSMGDRSSYEQYFGPGTRLTVT.

The chain links TRBV11-3 to TRBJ2-7; 7 bases line up with TRBD1. The CDR3 is 14 amino acids. The V segment lost 1 base and the J segment 3 bases; nucleotides outside the gene matches: 3. Germline V gene lookup returns CDR1 SGHNT and CDR2 YENEEA. CDR3 coding DNA: TGTGCCAGCAGCTTAGGTGGGGACAGCTACGAGCAGTACTTC. Its protein is CASSLGGDSYEQYF.

The CDR3 sequence: CASSLSSGGYEQYF. CDR3 bases: TGTGCCAGCAGCTTGTCTAGCGGGGGGTACGAGCAGTACTTC. The gene calls are TRBV7-6 and TRBJ2-7; 11 nucleotides agree with TRBD2. The CDR3 totals 14 residues. With V trimmed by 3 bases and J by 4 bases, 2 bases remained unmatched. The germline V gene has CDR1 SGHVS and CDR2 FNYEAQ.

The chain carries TRBV5-6 and TRBJ2-7; 9 nucleotides match TRBD1. Unmatched junction bases numbered 3, after V lost 0 bases and J lost 2 bases. Germline V gives CDR1 SGHDT, CDR2 YYEEEE. The CDR3 sequence is 15 residues long. Here the CDR3 reads CASSLVQGATYEQYF. The CDR3 DNA reads TGTGCCAGCAGCTTGGTACAGGGGGCGACCTACGAGCAGTACTTC.

J is TRBJ2-7 and V is TRBV18, with D maybe TRBD2 (5 bases). The germline V and J ends were trimmed by 5 bases and 7 bases, with 18 bases remaining between them. This CDR3 contains 14 residues. Looked up from germline, CDR1 is KGHSH and CDR2 is LQKENI. The CDR3 coding sequence is TGTGCCAGCTCAGAGAGGCGGGCCGGTGGAGAGCAGTACTTC. It specifies CASSERRAGGEQYF.

The rearrangement uses TRBV5-5 and TRBJ2-1, with 8 bases matching TRBD2. Germline V CDR1 and CDR2: SGHKS, YYEKEE (reference sequence). The junction had 4 bases not matched to a gene; V was cut back by 0 bases and J by 2 bases. This CDR3 comprises 16 residues. The CDR3 DNA reads as TGTGCCAGCAGCTTGGATACGGGACTAGCCTACAATGAGCAGTTCTTC. Amino acid sequence: CASSLDTGLAYNEQFF. Drawing the rest from reference TRBV5-5 and TRBJ2-1, the complete variable domain is DAGVTQSPTHLIKTRGQQVTLRCSPISGHKSVSWYQQVLGQGPQFIFQYYEKEERGRGNFPDRFSARQFPNYSSELNVNALLLGDSALYLCASSLDTGLAYNEQFFGPGTRLTVL.

This chain joins TRBV9 and TRBJ1-1; D is unclear. Germline CDR1 SGDLS, CDR2 YYNGEE. This CDR3 has 13 amino acids. V was clipped by 3 bases and J by 4 bases, with 10 bases between them. The CDR3 spells CASSAPEATEAFF. The CDR3 DNA sequence: TGTGCCAGCAGCGCCCCGGAGGCCACTGAAGCTTTCTTT.

This rearrangement joins TRBV29-1 to TRBJ1-1; D gene uncertain. CDR3 length: 11 amino acids. Germline loops: CDR1 SQVTM, CDR2 ANQGSEA. Deletions cut 5 bases from V and 1 base from J, with 5 bases between. The CDR3 region is CSVTQNTEAFF. The CDR3 nucleotides are TGCAGCGTTACCCAGAACACTGAAGCTTTCTTT.